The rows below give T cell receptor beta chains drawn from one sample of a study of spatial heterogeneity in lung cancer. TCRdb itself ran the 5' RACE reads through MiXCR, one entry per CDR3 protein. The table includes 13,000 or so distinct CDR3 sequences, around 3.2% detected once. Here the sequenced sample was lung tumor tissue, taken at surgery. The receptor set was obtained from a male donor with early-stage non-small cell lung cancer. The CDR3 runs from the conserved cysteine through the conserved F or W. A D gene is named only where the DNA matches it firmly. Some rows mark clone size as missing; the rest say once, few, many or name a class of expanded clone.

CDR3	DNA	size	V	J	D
CAWSARTGNSPLHF	TGTGCCTGGAGCGCGCGGACGGGGAATTCACCCCTCCACTTT	many	TRBV30	TRBJ1-6	NA
CASSHLAVQETQYF	TGTGCCAGCAGCCATCTAGCGGTACAAGAGACCCAGTACTTC	many	TRBV3-1	TRBJ2-5	TRBD2
CASSEGQPRTTLWQYF	TGTGCCAGCAGTGAAGGGCAGCCTAGGACCACTTTATGGCAGTACTTC	few	TRBV6-1	TRBJ2-7	NA
CASSLESAGGHEQYF	TGTGCCAGCAGCTTAGAATCAGCGGGGGGGCACGAGCAGTACTTC	NA	TRBV7-6	TRBJ2-7	TRBD2
CASSLQSETPYNEQFF	TGTGCCAGCAGCCTACAGTCGGAGACACCGTACAATGAGCAGTTCTTC	few	TRBV7-3	TRBJ2-1	NA
CASSYRQGLRGTGELFF	TGTGCCAGCAGTTACCGCCAGGGCCTACGGGGCACCGGGGAGCTGTTTTTT	many	TRBV6-6	TRBJ2-2	NA
CASSPLAGGLYEQFF	TGTGCCAGCAGCCCTCTAGCGGGGGGGCTATATGAGCAGTTCTTC	many	TRBV12-3/TRBV12-4	TRBJ2-1	TRBD2
CNTPTHSGTPYGYTF	TGCAACACCCCAACCCATTCCGGGACACCCTATGGCTACACCTTC	many	TRBV20-1	TRBJ1-2	NA
CASSALFPGLNEAFF	TGTGCCAGCAGTGCTCTTTTTCCAGGGCTAAATGAAGCTTTCTTT	many	TRBV2	TRBJ1-1	NA
CASSLSSWGRTQYF	TGTGCCAGCAGCTTATCGTCCTGGGGTAGGACCCAGTACTTC	NA	TRBV7-8	TRBJ2-5	NA
CASSSFRGYEQYF	TGTGCCAGCAGCTCTTTCCGGGGCTACGAGCAGTACTTC	many	TRBV25-1	TRBJ2-7	NA
CASSQALQGRSSYEQYF	TGTGCCAGCAGCCAAGCCCTACAGGGAAGGAGCTCCTACGAGCAGTACTTC	many	TRBV14	TRBJ2-7	NA
CSASSGDSNQPQHF	TGCAGTGCTAGTTCAGGGGATAGCAATCAGCCCCAGCATTTT	many	TRBV20-1	TRBJ1-5	NA
CASSLAAGGLQPQHF	TGTGCCAGCAGCTTAGCGGCAGGGGGCCTTCAGCCCCAGCATTTT	many	TRBV7-9	TRBJ1-5	TRBD1
CASSLAAGRYEQFF	TGCGCCAGCAGCTTGGCCGCGGGCAGGTATGAGCAGTTCTTC	few	TRBV5-1	TRBJ2-1	NA
CASSARLGVSGANVLTF	TGTGCCAGCAGCGCCAGACTGGGGGTGTCTGGGGCCAACGTCCTGACTTTC	many	TRBV9	TRBJ2-6	NA
CASSTGGTGTGANVLTF	TGCGCCAGCAGCACTGGAGGGACAGGGACTGGGGCCAACGTCCTGACTTTC	many	TRBV5-1	TRBJ2-6	TRBD1